This entry lists 30 T cell receptor beta chains sequenced from one sample in a study of T-cell reconstitution after alpha-beta-depleted transplantation in children. Unique molecular identifiers tagged the TCRbeta library. TCRdb used MiXCR to reprocess the PCR reads, holding one entry per CDR3 protein. Of roughly 200,000 distinct CDR3 sequences listed, 13% to 15% were seen once; the top ten hold about 12%. Sequenced material: PBMCs from the stem cell graft donor, taken from the stem cell graft. These receptor sequences come from a human donor who donated a stem cell graft to a child with acute lymphoblastic leukemia.

In this sample, this clonotype turned up many times. J is TRBJ2-3 and V is TRBV6-5; 7 nucleotides agree with TRBD1. CDR3 size: 16 residues. The J segment lost 0 bases and the V segment lost 2 bases, leaving 5 bases of the junction unmatched. Germline CDR1 and CDR2: MNHEY and SVGAGI. The CDR3 region has the DNA TGTGCCAGCAGTTACAGGGGGCTTGCTAGCACAGATACGCAGTATTTT. It encodes CASSYRGLASTDTQYF.

This clonotype has ten or more counts. The chain couples TRBV5-6 to TRBJ2-2; D might be TRBD1 or TRBD2, each matching 5 bases. The CDR3 runs to 17 residues. The V end lost 0 bases, the J end lost 7 bases, and 19 bases lay between the germline ends. The germline CDR1 and CDR2 sequences are SGHDT and YYEEEE. The CDR3 loop is CASSLAHYFGTGGELFF. Here the CDR3 DNA reads TGTGCCAGCAGCTTGGCACACTACTTTGGGACGGGCGGGGAGCTGTTTTTT. The full variable domain, its missing parts supplied by reference TRBV5-6 and TRBJ2-2, is DAGVTQSPTHLIKTRGQQVTLRCSPKSGHDTVSWYQQALGQGPQFIFQYYEEEERQRGNFPDRFSGHQFPNYSSELNVNALLLGDSALYLCASSLAHYFGTGGELFFGEGSRLTVL.

There are many counts of this clonotype. This chain joins TRBV5-1 and TRBJ1-1; 10 nucleotides agree with TRBD1. The CDR3 totals 16 residues. Unmatched junction bases numbered 11, after V lost 5 bases and J lost 4 bases. Germline lookup yields CDR1 SGHRS and CDR2 YFSETQ. In DNA form, the CDR3 reads TGCGCCAGCAGGCCCCTATTAGGGACAGGGGCCACTGAAGCTTTCTTT. As protein: CASRPLLGTGATEAFF. The variable domain in full, with the rest retrieved from reference TRBV5-1 and TRBJ1-1, is KAGVTQTPRYLIKTRGQQVTLSCSPISGHRSVSWYQQTPGQGLQFLFEYFSETQRNKGNFPGRFSGRQFSNSRSEMNVSTLELGDSALYLCASRPLLGTGATEAFFGQGTRLTVV.

This clonotype was seen ten or more times. V is TRBV20-1 and J is TRBJ1-1; 9 bases line up with TRBD1. Germline CDR1 and CDR2: DFQATT and SNEGSKA (reference sequence). The CDR3 extends over 14 amino acids. The junction had 9 bases not matched to a gene; V was cut back by 6 bases and J by 4 bases. The CDR3 nucleotides read TGCAGTGCGAACTCCGGGACAGGGAGCACTGAAGCTTTCTTT. The encoded protein is CSANSGTGSTEAFF.

This clonotype was seen repeatedly, ten times or more. The chain is built from TRBV24-1 and TRBJ2-7, with D perhaps matching TRBD1 (5 bases). CDR3 size: 14 residues. V gave up 4 bases and J gave up 3 bases, with 12 bases separating them. CDR1 and CDR2 (germline): KGHDR, SFDVKD. The CDR3 loop reads CATSDSTGHYEQYF. The CDR3 DNA follows: TGTGCCACCAGTGACTCTACAGGACACTACGAGCAGTACTTC.

This clonotype was observed many times. The CDR3 nucleotides read TGCAGCGTTGAAATTGGGGGCGGGAATGAGCAGTTCTTC. This gives the protein CSVEIGGGNEQFF. This chain links TRBV29-1 with TRBJ2-1; D perhaps matches TRBD1 (6 bases). The CDR3 sequence is 13 residues long. Looked up from germline, CDR1 is SQVTM and CDR2 is ANQGSEA. Trimming took 2 bases from V and 7 from J, leaving 12 bases between them.

This clonotype appeared many times. This chain connects TRBV12-3 or TRBV12-4 to TRBJ1-2, with D hard to call. V was shortened by 1 base and J by 2 bases, with 20 bases between the two germline ends. The CDR3 consists of 18 residues. This CDR3 is CASSLGRGLQHRNYGYTF. The CDR3 DNA reads as TGTGCCAGCAGTTTAGGTCGAGGGCTACAACACAGAAACTATGGCTACACCTTC.

There are many counts of this clonotype. The J gene is TRBJ1-6, the V gene TRBV7-6; 9 nucleotides align to TRBD1. V shed 7 bases and J 7 bases; nucleotides not matched to a gene: 5. This CDR3 spans 14 amino acids. CDR1 is SGHVS, CDR2 FNYEAQ, per germline. In DNA form, the CDR3 reads TGTGCCAGCACACAGGGGGCGAGGAATTCACCCCTCCACTTT. Its translation: CASTQGARNSPLHF.

This clonotype was counted a few times. CDR3 region: CASSQDWGFEAFF. The CDR3 DNA reads TGCGCCAGCAGCCAAGATTGGGGCTTTGAAGCTTTCTTT. The chain has TRBV4-1 and TRBJ1-1; weak D call: TRBD1 (5 bases). Trimming stripped 0 bases from V and 7 bases from J, with 9 bases between. Germline assignment: CDR1 MGHRA and CDR2 YSYEKL. The CDR3 extends over 13 amino acids.

Many counts were recorded for this clonotype. V and J are TRBV10-3 and TRBJ2-1, with 11 bases matching TRBD2. J gave up 6 bases and V 2 bases, and 6 bases lay outside the gene matches. Germline CDR1 and CDR2: ENHRY and SYGVKD. The CDR3 consists of 16 residues. The DNA of the CDR3 is TGTGCCATCAGTGAGCCCACTAGCGGGAGTGGCAATGAGCAGTTCTTC. This gives the protein CAISEPTSGSGNEQFF.

V is TRBV12-3 or TRBV12-4 and J is TRBJ1-4; 10 nucleotides match TRBD1. This CDR3 spans 14 amino acids. The V segment lost 5 bases and the J segment 6 bases; nucleotides outside the gene matches: 3. The chain's CDR3 is CASSRTGGDEKLFF. In nucleotides, the CDR3 is TGTGCCAGCAGTCGGACAGGGGGAGATGAAAAACTGTTTTTT.

This clonotype was seen many times. This chain connects TRBV29-1 to TRBJ2-7; 11 bases match TRBD1. CDR1 is SQVTM, CDR2 ANQGSEA, per germline. This CDR3 has 11 amino acids. V trimming: 8 bases; J trimming: 6 bases; junction bases outside the gene matches: 3. Here the CDR3 reads CSTGTGGEQYF. CDR3 nucleotide sequence: TGCAGCACCGGGACAGGGGGCGAGCAGTACTTC.

This clonotype was recorded a few times. V is TRBV20-1 and J is TRBJ2-7, with a possible D match to TRBD1 (6 bases). V gave up 4 bases and J gave up 0 bases, with 16 bases separating them. Germline V CDR1 and CDR2: DFQATT, SNEGSKA (reference sequence). CDR3 length equals 15 residues. This chain's CDR3 is CSATPRTASSYEQYF. As DNA, the CDR3 is TGCAGTGCTACGCCCCGGACAGCTTCCTCCTACGAGCAGTACTTC.

This clonotype was found many times. This chain joins TRBV12-3 or TRBV12-4 and TRBJ1-2; 10 bases align to TRBD1. The V gene end was trimmed by 2 bases and the J gene end by 7 bases; junction bases not matched to a gene: 13. The CDR3 contains 17 residues. The CDR3 spells CASSLSSGTGVRGGYTF. CDR3 in DNA: TGTGCCAGCAGTTTAAGCTCCGGGACAGGGGTACGAGGTGGCTACACCTTC.

V gene TRBV6-1 combines with J gene TRBJ1-1, with D possibly being TRBD1 (5 bases). Trimming stripped 6 bases from V and 7 bases from J, with 21 bases between. Germline lookup yields CDR1 MNHNS and CDR2 SASEGT. The CDR3 extends over 15 amino acids. CDR3 coding DNA: TGTGCCAGCAGAAAGGGAGGGGATTTTTTTTTTGAAGCTTTCTTT. It is translated as CASRKGGDFFFEAFF.

The sample holds many counts of this clonotype. The V call is TRBV7-9, the J call TRBJ2-5, with TRBD1 matching 7 bases. The trim removed 4 bases at V and 5 bases at J, leaving 7 bases unmatched. The CDR3 has 14 residues. CDR1 SEHNR and CDR2 FQNEAQ come from the germline V gene (reference sequence). The CDR3 DNA follows: TGTGCCAGCAGCTCGTCGGGACAGACGGAGACCCAGTACTTC. It yields the protein CASSSSGQTETQYF. The full variable domain, rest sourced from reference TRBV7-9 and TRBJ2-5, is DTGVSQNPRHKITKRGQNVTFRCDPISEHNRLYWYRQTLGQGPEFLTYFQNEAQLEKSRLLSDRFSAERPKGSFSTLEIQRTEQGDSAMYLCASSSSGQTETQYFGPGTRLLVL.

This clonotype was picked up many times. The gene calls are TRBV5-1 and TRBJ2-3, with D perhaps matching TRBD2 (6 bases). V lost 4 bases, J lost 1 base, and 16 bases lay in between. The germline V gene has CDR1 SGHRS and CDR2 YFSETQ. The CDR3 is made up of 16 amino acids. CDR3: CASSRTGLRGTDTQYF. The CDR3 nucleotides read TGCGCCAGCAGCCGGACGGGACTTCGGGGCACAGATACGCAGTATTTT. Filled out from reference TRBV5-1 and TRBJ2-3, the complete variable domain reads KAGVTQTPRYLIKTRGQQVTLSCSPISGHRSVSWYQQTPGQGLQFLFEYFSETQRNKGNFPGRFSGRQFSNSRSEMNVSTLELGDSALYLCASSRTGLRGTDTQYFGPGTRLTVL.

In the case of this clonotype: Since a much larger clone is just one base distant, this may be a read error. The rearrangement uses TRBV5-1 and TRBJ1-1; 7 nucleotides line up with TRBD1. The CDR3 has 14 amino acids. CDR1 and CDR2 from the germline V gene are SGHRS and YFSETQ. J lost 6 bases, V lost 6 bases, and 11 bases had no gene match. CDR3 sequence (DNA): TGCGCCAGCACCGAGGTAGGGGGCTTGGCTGAAGCTTTCTTT. Translation: CASTEVGGLAEAFF.

The chain combines TRBV20-1 with TRBJ2-7; maybe TRBD2 (6 bases). Germline V gives CDR1 DFQATT, CDR2 SNEGSKA (reference sequence). The CDR3 runs 17 residues. V lost 3 bases and J lost 0, with 21 bases in between. CDR3 residues: CSARGGVPAGDSYEQYF. DNA for the CDR3: TGCAGTGCTAGGGGTGGAGTCCCAGCGGGCGACTCCTACGAGCAGTACTTC.

This clonotype appeared many times. This chain joins TRBV20-1 and TRBJ2-3; 8 bases map to TRBD2. The CDR3 consists of 14 residues. Trimming at V came to 8 bases and at J to 3 bases, leaving 10 bases not matched to a gene. Per germline, CDR1 DFQATT and CDR2 SNEGSKA (reference sequence). CDR3 sequence: CSTKWVAGTDTQYF. The CDR3 DNA sequence: TGCAGTACTAAATGGGTAGCGGGAACAGATACGCAGTATTTT.

In its sample, this clonotype was seen many times. The rearrangement joins TRBV10-3 to TRBJ2-1; tentatively, D is TRBD2 (6 bases). The CDR3 contains 15 residues. The V gene lost 6 bases and the J gene lost 9 bases, with 21 bases spanning the gap. Germline-derived CDR1 and CDR2 are ENHRY and SYGVKD. CDR3 bases: TGTGCCATCAGCCTCCTAGGGACTCTTGTCGGTGAGCAGTTCTTC. Translated: CAISLLGTLVGEQFF.

This clonotype appeared many times. This rearrangement joins TRBV6-1 to TRBJ2-7; D is perhaps TRBD2 (5 bases). Per the germline V gene, CDR1 is MNHNS and CDR2 is SASEGT. CDR3 length: 14 amino acids. Trimming removed 6 bases from V and 0 bases from J, with 12 bases in between. Here the CDR3 reads CASRRTLSSYEQYF. The DNA for the CDR3 is TGTGCCAGCAGGAGGACTCTCAGCTCCTACGAGCAGTACTTC.

This clonotype was seen repeatedly, ten times or more. The gene calls are TRBV20-1 and TRBJ2-2; D gene unclear. The CDR3 sequence is 14 residues long. Germline V gene sequence: CDR1 DFQATT, CDR2 SNEGSKA (reference sequence). Between the trimmed V and J ends, which lost 3 bases and 0 bases, there was a span of 8 bases. In DNA, the CDR3 is TGCAGTGCTAGGGACGCGGCGAACACCGGGGAGCTGTTTTTT. It specifies CSARDAANTGELFF.

This clonotype occurred many times. The chain combines TRBV4-1 with TRBJ2-5; possible D gene TRBD2, 5 bases. CDR1 and CDR2 from the germline V gene are MGHRA and YSYEKL. V dropped 7 bases and J dropped 5 bases, with 17 bases sitting between them. CDR3 length: 14 amino acids. CDR3 protein: CASTSRSRRETQYF. The CDR3 DNA reads as TGCGCCAGCACCTCCAGGTCCAGGAGGGAGACCCAGTACTTC.

The V call is TRBV5-1, the J call TRBJ2-7; 8 bases match TRBD1. CDR1 is SGHRS, CDR2 YFSETQ, per germline. J gave up 5 bases and V 5 bases, and 12 bases lay outside the gene matches. This CDR3 region has 15 residues. CDR3 sequence (DNA): TGCGCCAGCAGTCCCCGAGGACAGGGATGGGACGAGCAGTACTTC. Translated: CASSPRGQGWDEQYF.

This clonotype was observed many times. Here the CDR3 reads CASSLQGLGDTQYF. In DNA form, the CDR3 reads TGTGCCAGCAGCCTACAGGGGTTGGGGGATACGCAGTATTTT. This chain links TRBV7-2 with TRBJ2-3, with 7 positions matching TRBD1. In germline, CDR1 is SGHTA, CDR2 FQGNSA. The V gene end was trimmed by 5 bases and the J gene end by 6 bases; junction bases not matched to a gene: 8. The CDR3 is 14 amino acids.

This clonotype was recorded many times. This chain links TRBV20-1 with TRBJ2-3, with 7 positions matching TRBD2. This CDR3 has 14 amino acids. The germline gives CDR1 DFQATT, CDR2 SNEGSKA (reference sequence). V lost 6 bases to trimming and J lost 2 bases; unmatched junction nucleotides: 8. The CDR3 loop is CSAGERGFTDTQYF. Here the CDR3 DNA reads TGCAGTGCAGGCGAGCGGGGCTTCACAGATACGCAGTATTTT.

This clonotype was counted ten times or more. The J gene is TRBJ2-7, the V gene TRBV20-1; TRBD2 agrees at 7 bases. CDR1 is DFQATT and CDR2 is SNEGSKA in the germline V gene (reference sequence). The CDR3 is 16 amino acids. V lost 0 bases and J lost 3; bases outside the gene matches: 11. The CDR3 is CSARDIGRASIYEQYF. In DNA, the CDR3 is TGCAGTGCTAGAGATATAGGGAGGGCCAGTATCTACGAGCAGTACTTC.

At least ten counts were recorded for this clonotype. The gene calls are TRBV5-1 and TRBJ1-1; 11 nucleotides align to TRBD1. The CDR3 spans 14 residues. The V gene's germline CDR1 is SGHRS and CDR2 YFSETQ. Trimming cost V 4 bases and J 8 bases; bases outside gene matches: 7. CDR3 amino acids: CASSEPGQGVEAFF. In DNA form, the CDR3 reads TGCGCCAGCAGCGAACCGGGACAGGGGGTCGAAGCTTTCTTT. Filled out from reference TRBV5-1 and TRBJ1-1, the complete variable domain reads KAGVTQTPRYLIKTRGQQVTLSCSPISGHRSVSWYQQTPGQGLQFLFEYFSETQRNKGNFPGRFSGRQFSNSRSEMNVSTLELGDSALYLCASSEPGQGVEAFFGQGTRLTVV.

This clonotype came up many times. The chain carries TRBV12-3 or TRBV12-4 and TRBJ2-5, with 7 bases identical to TRBD1. This CDR3 has 14 amino acids. V was pared by 6 bases and J by 1 base, with 5 bases of the junction left unmatched. The CDR3 spells CASRKGATQETQYF. CDR3 nucleotide sequence: TGTGCCAGCAGAAAGGGGGCCACCCAAGAGACCCAGTACTTC.